Below are 18 T cell receptor beta chains sequenced from a single sample in a study of blood T cell repertoires in COVID-19. Assay used: immunoSEQ multiplex PCR; TCRdb lists only in-frame clones, some missing. The data contain roughly 66,000 clones, roughly nine tenths of them seen just once; the ten biggest clones take up about 6.8%. The sequencing sample was made of peripheral blood. These receptor sequences come from a human donor in a cohort sampled during active COVID-19.

The chain employs TRBV14 and TRBJ2-7, with D possibly being TRBD2 (5 bases). This CDR3 is 16 amino acids long. V dropped 1 base and J dropped 2 bases, with 15 bases sitting between them. Germline-derived CDR1 and CDR2 are SGHDN and FVKESK. The CDR3 sequence: CASSQGFQRYTYEQYF. The CDR3, as DNA: TGTGCCAGCAGCCAAGGGTTCCAGCGGTATACCTACGAGCAGTACTTC. Supplemented by reference TRBV14 and TRBJ2-7, the full variable domain reads EAGVTQFPSHSVIEKGQTVTLRCDPISGHDNLYWYRRVMGKEIKFLLHFVKESKQDESGMPNNRFLAERTGGTYSTLKVQPAELEDSGVYFCASSQGFQRYTYEQYFGPGTRLTVT.

The chain links TRBV5-1 to TRBJ2-7; TRBD1 is a possible D gene (5 bases). The germline V and J ends were trimmed by 0 bases and 5 bases, with 6 bases remaining between them. This CDR3 spans 12 amino acids. Germline-derived CDR1 and CDR2 are SGHRS and YFSETQ. CDR3 nucleotides: TGCGCCAGCAGCTTGGAAGGGGACGAGCAGTACTTC. Protein sequence: CASSLEGDEQYF.

The chain's CDR3 is CASSQDTSGYQETQYF. In DNA, the CDR3 is TGTGCCAGCAGCCAAGACACTAGCGGGTACCAAGAGACCCAGTACTTC. The chain couples TRBV3-1 (or the pseudogene TRBV3-2) to TRBJ2-5; 9 bases align to TRBD2. This CDR3 comprises 16 residues. CDR1 and CDR2 from the germline V gene are LGHDT and YNNKEL (reference sequence). Trimming cost V 0 bases and J 0 bases; bases outside gene matches: 2.

The chain's CDR3 is CASSRWTGVGTGELFF. The CDR3 nucleotides are TGTGCCAGCAGCCGCTGGACAGGGGTCGGCACCGGGGAGCTGTTTTTT. This chain connects TRBV14 to TRBJ2-2; 9 bases match TRBD1. This CDR3 contains 16 residues. CDR1 is SGHDN, CDR2 FVKESK, per germline. Trimming at V came to 4 bases and at J to 4 bases, leaving 7 bases not matched to a gene.

This clone was seen a single time. The rearrangement links TRBV11-2 to TRBJ1-4, with 7 bases identical to TRBD1. V lost 5 bases to trimming and J lost 8 bases; unmatched junction nucleotides: 14. CDR3 length: 16 amino acids. The germline CDR1 and CDR2 sequences are SGHAT and FQNNGV. CDR3 amino acids: CASSPETRDRGEKLFF. CDR3 DNA sequence: TGTGCCAGCAGCCCGGAAACCCGGGACAGAGGGGAAAAACTGTTTTTT.

The chain recombines TRBV28 with TRBJ1-4; D is perhaps TRBD1 (5 bases). V gave up 5 bases and J gave up 0 bases, with 7 bases separating them. Germline CDR1 and CDR2: MDHEN and SYDVKM. This CDR3 is 14 amino acids long. The CDR3 nucleotides read TGTGCCAGCAGTCGGACACCAACTAATGAAAAACTGTTTTTT. Translated, it gives CASSRTPTNEKLFF.

The chain uses TRBV30 and TRBJ2-7; D is possibly TRBD1 (6 bases). CDR1 is GTSNPN and CDR2 is SVGIG in the germline V gene (reference sequence). The CDR3 spans 14 residues. Trimming stripped 4 bases from V and 0 bases from J, with 13 bases between. The CDR3 region is CAWNSPTGSYEQYF. CDR3 bases: TGTGCCTGGAACAGTCCGACAGGCTCCTACGAGCAGTACTTC.

This chain links TRBV7-8 with TRBJ1-5; 10 bases are a match to TRBD1. V lost 4 bases, J lost 3 bases, and 3 bases stayed unmatched. Per germline, CDR1 SGHVS and CDR2 FQNEAQ. The CDR3 has 15 residues. The CDR3 DNA reads as TGTGCCAGCAGCTGGGGGACAGGGGACAATCAGCCCCAGCATTTT. Residues: CASSWGTGDNQPQHF. Variable domain in full (rest from reference TRBV7-8 and TRBJ1-5): GAGVSQSPRYKVAKRGQDVALRCDPISGHVSLFWYQQALGQGPEFLTYFQNEAQLDKSGLPSDRFFAERPEGSVSTLKIQRTQQEDSAVYLCASSWGTGDNQPQHFGDGTRLSIL.

The count of this clone is one. The chain has TRBV28 and TRBJ1-1; unclear D gene. Per germline, CDR1 MDHEN and CDR2 SYDVKM. The CDR3 is 11 amino acids. V lost 4 bases and J 6 bases, leaving 6 bases between the germline ends. In DNA form, the CDR3 reads TGTGCCAGCAGTTCCCCTCCTGAAGCTTTCTTT. This gives the protein CASSSPPEAFF.

The chain couples TRBV6-2 or TRBV6-3 to TRBJ2-1, with D possibly being TRBD1 (5 bases). Germline V gene sequence: CDR1 MNHEY, CDR2 SVGEGT. This CDR3 has 15 residues. V was pared by 4 bases and J by 3 bases, with 13 bases between. CDR3 sequence (DNA): TGTGCCAGCAGTTCAGACAGTACCCTCTACAATGAGCAGTTCTTC. Its protein is CASSSDSTLYNEQFF.

The chain has TRBV3-1 (or the pseudogene TRBV3-2) and TRBJ2-7; 10 bases agree with TRBD2. V was pared by 1 base and J by 4 bases, with 1 base of the junction left unmatched. From germline, CDR1 is LGHDT and CDR2 YNNKEL (reference sequence). CDR3 length: 14 residues. The DNA for the CDR3 is TGTGCCAGCAGCCAAGGGACTAGCGGATACGAGCAGTACTTC. It is translated as CASSQGTSGYEQYF.

The rearrangement links TRBV3-1 (or the pseudogene TRBV3-2) to TRBJ2-3; D is unclear. Trimming took 1 base from V and 2 from J, leaving 7 bases between them. Germline CDR1 LGHDT, CDR2 YNNKEL (reference sequence). This CDR3 comprises 14 residues. CDR3 sequence (DNA): TGTGCCAGCAGCCAAGGACAAGACACAGATACGCAGTATTTT. This codes for CASSQGQDTDTQYF.

The count of this clone is one. This sequence joins TRBV3-1 (or the pseudogene TRBV3-2) and TRBJ1-3; no firm D call. V was cut by 10 bases and J by 0 bases, with 13 bases left in between. The CDR3 runs 14 residues. CDR1 is LGHDT and CDR2 is YNNKEL in the germline V gene (reference sequence). Here the CDR3 reads CANLSGRSGNTIYF. DNA for the CDR3: TGTGCCAACCTTAGCGGGCGCTCTGGAAACACCATATATTTT.

The chain combines TRBV4-1 with TRBJ1-5; unclear D gene. The germline V gene encodes CDR1 MGHRA and CDR2 YSYEKL. This CDR3 is built from 17 residues. Trimming pared 0 bases from V and 0 bases from J, leaving 12 bases between. CDR3 residues: CASSQDLWGGSNQPQHF. CDR3 DNA sequence: TGCGCCAGCAGCCAAGATCTGTGGGGAGGTAGCAATCAGCCCCAGCATTTT.

V is TRBV14 and J is TRBJ1-3; D not resolved. Trimming cost V 5 bases and J 9 bases, with 11 bases left between them. CDR1 is SGHDN and CDR2 is FVKESK in the germline V gene. The CDR3 covers 12 residues. The CDR3 loop reads CASSYFRGTIYF. CDR3 sequence (DNA): TGTGCCAGCAGCTACTTTCGGGGCACCATATATTTT.

This chain connects TRBV10-1 to TRBJ2-7; D might be TRBD2 (6 bases). There are 14 residues in the CDR3. Trimming cost V 0 bases and J 6 bases, with 12 bases left between them. Germline assignment: CDR1 WNHNN and CDR2 SYGVQD (reference sequence). The CDR3 region is CASSESGRLGEQYF. CDR3 in DNA: TGCGCCAGCAGTGAGTCGGGGAGGTTGGGCGAGCAGTACTTC.

V and J are TRBV11-3 and TRBJ2-1, with no clear D. This CDR3 is 12 amino acids long. The V end lost 5 bases, the J end lost 10 bases, and 12 bases lay between the germline ends. Germline CDR1 SGHNT, CDR2 YENEEA. CDR3 in DNA: TGTGCCAGCAGCGCCCGCACCAGGGAGCAGTTCTTC. Protein: CASSARTREQFF.

The CDR3 spells CASSQDGAGEGEQFF. The CDR3 DNA sequence: TGCGCCAGCAGCCAAGATGGGGCAGGGGAAGGTGAGCAGTTCTTC. The V and J genes are TRBV4-3 and TRBJ2-1; possibly TRBD1 for D (6 bases). The ends were cut back, 0 bases at V and 9 bases at J, with 15 bases in the middle. CDR1 and CDR2 (germline): LGHNA, YSLEER. The CDR3 extends over 15 amino acids.